The rows below give T cell receptor beta chains drawn from one sample of a study of neurological immune-mediated disorders. In TCRdb, the 5' RACE reads were re-called with MiXCR into one record per CDR3 protein. The profile shows around 40,000 distinct CDR3 sequences, almost 7.5% of them singletons. Material: CD4+ T cells from blood. All receptors derive from a man aged 50-59 years in good health. Both conserved end residues are part of each CDR3. Each record gives: clone size, D gene, V gene, J gene, CDR3 protein, CDR3 DNA. D genes are given only for firm matches. Some rows mark clone size as missing; the rest say once, few, many or name a class of expanded clone.

>many|-|TRBV20-1|TRBJ2-3
CSARLGSDTQYF
TGCAGTGCTAGACTAGGGTCAGATACGCAGTATTTT
>many|TRBD2|TRBV7-6|TRBJ2-3
CASSLEGTNTDTQYF
TGTGCCAGCAGCTTAGAGGGGACTAACACAGATACGCAGTATTTT
>-|TRBD1|TRBV2|TRBJ2-7
CASSGDRAAYEQYF
TGTGCCAGCAGTGGGGACAGGGCGGCCTACGAGCAGTACTTC
>few|-|TRBV28|TRBJ2-7
CASSPDSSRQYF
TGTGCCAGCAGCCCAGACAGTAGCCGGCAGTACTTC
>many|-|TRBV6-2/TRBV6-3|TRBJ2-7
CASSIPGPTYEQYF
TGTGCCAGCAGTATACCGGGGCCCACCTACGAGCAGTACTTC
>many|-|TRBV5-1|TRBJ2-1
CASSLAGTWENEQFF
TGCGCCAGCAGCTTGGCGGGGACATGGGAGAATGAGCAGTTCTTC
>-|-|TRBV20-1|TRBJ2-1
CSAVRGYNEQFF
TGCAGTGCCGTCCGGGGATACAATGAGCAGTTCTTC
>few|TRBD2|TRBV7-9|TRBJ2-7
CASSFSGGFDEQYF
TGTGCCAGCAGCTTTTCGGGAGGGTTCGACGAGCAGTACTTC
>-|TRBD1|TRBV29-1|TRBJ2-1
CSVEGGRGSNEQFF
TGCAGCGTTGAAGGAGGCAGGGGGTCGAATGAGCAGTTCTTC
>many|TRBD1|TRBV7-2|TRBJ2-1
CASSYTGTGGIEQFF
TGTGCCAGCAGCTACACCGGGACAGGGGGCATTGAGCAGTTCTTC
>many|TRBD1|TRBV6-5|TRBJ2-7
CASSSSPGQREQYF
TGTGCCAGCAGTTCCAGCCCGGGACAGAGGGAGCAGTACTTC
>-|-|TRBV5-6|TRBJ1-1
CASSNQGLRTEAFF
TGTGCCAGCAGCAACCAGGGTTTAAGAACTGAAGCTTTCTTT
>few|-|TRBV5-1|TRBJ2-7
CASRAWGSSYEQYF
TGCGCCAGCAGAGCCTGGGGTAGTTCCTACGAGCAGTACTTC
>many|TRBD2|TRBV6-6|TRBJ2-1
CASSSWTSGSYEQFF
TGTGCCAGCAGCTCCTGGACTAGCGGGAGCTATGAGCAGTTCTTC
>many|TRBD1|TRBV5-5|TRBJ2-5
CASSQGQAQRTQYF
TGTGCCAGCAGCCAAGGACAGGCTCAGCGGACCCAGTACTTC
>many|-|TRBV6-5|TRBJ2-5
CASSRDLTDTTQYF
TGTGCCAGCAGCCGTGATTTGACAGATACGACCCAGTACTTC
>many|-|TRBV7-2|TRBJ2-3
CASSWYTAGADTQYF
TGTGCCAGCAGCTGGTATACCGCGGGCGCAGATACGCAGTATTTT
>-|-|TRBV20-1|TRBJ2-5
CTAEAEETQYF
TGCACCGCAGAGGCGGAAGAGACCCAGTACTTC
>many|-|TRBV20-1|TRBJ2-1
CSARGPGGVYNEQFF
TGCAGTGCTAGAGGCCCGGGGGGCGTCTACAATGAGCAGTTCTTC
>many|TRBD2|TRBV6-6|TRBJ2-7
CASSLLRASGGYEQYF
TGTGCCAGCAGCCTCCTTAGGGCTAGCGGGGGCTACGAGCAGTACTTC
>many|TRBD2|TRBV28|TRBJ2-1
CASSWTSGRGSREQFF
TGTGCCAGCAGTTGGACTAGCGGGAGGGGGAGTCGCGAGCAGTTCTTC
>-|TRBD2|TRBV30|TRBJ2-7
CAWGKPGLAGEQYF
TGTGCCTGGGGTAAGCCGGGACTAGCGGGGGAGCAGTACTTC
>many|-|TRBV7-8|TRBJ2-5
CASSQPGRETQYF
TGTGCCAGCAGCCAACCAGGGCGGGAGACCCAGTACTTC
>many|TRBD1|TRBV20-1|TRBJ1-2
CKPVRTGEYGYTF
TGCAAACCTGTCAGGACAGGGGAATATGGCTACACCTTC
>many|-|TRBV20-1|TRBJ2-5
CSASRQGGKETQYF
TGCAGTGCTAGTAGGCAGGGAGGTAAAGAGACCCAGTACTTC
>many|-|TRBV7-6|TRBJ1-2
CASSLAFNQGRDGYTF
TGTGCCAGCAGCTTAGCATTTAATCAGGGACGGGATGGCTACACCTTC
>many|-|TRBV5-1|TRBJ1-3
CASSLDAGTSGNTIYF
TGCGCCAGCAGCTTGGACGCCGGGACATCCGGAAACACCATATATTTT
>many|TRBD1|TRBV5-1|TRBJ2-5
CASSSGQPSRETQYF
TGCGCCAGCAGCTCGGGACAGCCGAGCCGCGAGACCCAGTACTTC
>few|-|TRBV11-3|TRBJ1-2
CASSLTSYGYTF
TGTGCCAGCAGCCTAACCTCATATGGCTACACCTTC
>many|-|TRBV6-5|TRBJ2-7
CATSEGGLSYEQYF
TGTGCCACCTCGGAGGGAGGCCTTAGCTACGAGCAGTACTTC
>many|-|TRBV5-5|TRBJ2-5
CASSLWGATWGSRETQYF
TGTGCCAGCAGCTTATGGGGGGCCACCTGGGGCAGCAGGGAGACCCAGTACTTC
>many|-|TRBV18|TRBJ1-1
CASSPTNRGTEAFF
TGTGCCAGCTCACCAACAAACAGAGGCACTGAAGCTTTCTTT
>many|TRBD1|TRBV5-1|TRBJ2-7
CASSLEGAREQYF
TGCGCCAGCAGCTTGGAGGGGGCTCGGGAGCAGTACTTC
>many|-|TRBV23-1|TRBJ2-5
CASSQSEGEETQYF
TGCGCCAGCAGTCAATCTGAAGGGGAGGAGACCCAGTACTTC
>many|TRBD2|TRBV20-1|TRBJ2-5
CSAEGLAGQETQYF
TGCAGTGCGGAGGGACTAGCGGGGCAAGAGACCCAGTACTTC
>many|TRBD1|TRBV5-1|TRBJ2-5
CASSRGQGQETQYF
TGCGCCAGCAGCAGGGGACAGGGGCAAGAGACCCAGTACTTC
>many|TRBD2|TRBV5-1|TRBJ2-5
CASSLGSSGQETQYF
TGCGCCAGCAGCTTGGGCTCTAGCGGCCAAGAGACCCAGTACTTC
>many|-|TRBV7-2|TRBJ2-1
CASSSVTLGDNEQFF
TGTGCCAGCAGCTCAGTGACTCTCGGTGACAATGAGCAGTTCTTC
>once|-|TRBV4-2|TRBJ2-3
CASSQPAGGGTDTLYF
TGTGCCAGCAGCCAGCCTGCAGGGGGGGGCACAGATACGCTGTATTTT
>many|-|TRBV11-3|TRBJ2-1
CASSLFEENEQFF
TGTGCCAGCAGCTTATTCGAGGAAAATGAGCAGTTCTTC
>-|TRBD1|TRBV5-5|TRBJ2-7
CASRRTGKAYEQYF
TGTGCCAGCAGGCGGACAGGGAAAGCCTACGAGCAGTACTTC
>many|-|TRBV24-1|TRBJ1-1
CATSGIDTEAFF
TGTGCCACCAGTGGAATAGACACTGAAGCTTTCTTT
>-|TRBD2|TRBV29-1|TRBJ2-5
CSVGGLASVQYF
TGCAGCGTTGGGGGACTAGCGAGCGTCCAGTACTTC
>many|TRBD1|TRBV7-9|TRBJ2-7
CASSSLRDSSYEQYF
TGTGCCAGCAGCTCGCTCCGGGACAGCTCCTACGAGCAGTACTTC
>many|TRBD2|TRBV5-1|TRBJ2-7
CASSLDSGPQYF
TGCGCCAGCAGCCTAGATAGCGGGCCCCAGTACTTC
>many|-|TRBV5-4|TRBJ1-1
CASSLAGGDEAFF
TGTGCCAGCAGCTTGGCCGGGGGGGATGAAGCTTTCTTT
>many|-|TRBV5-1|TRBJ1-2
CASSLESAPYGYTF
TGCGCCAGCAGCTTGGAATCAGCTCCCTATGGCTACACCTTC
>-|TRBD2|TRBV12-3/TRBV12-4|TRBJ2-1
CASSTTSGSTHEQFF
TGTGCCAGCAGCACAACTAGCGGGAGTACGCATGAGCAGTTCTTC